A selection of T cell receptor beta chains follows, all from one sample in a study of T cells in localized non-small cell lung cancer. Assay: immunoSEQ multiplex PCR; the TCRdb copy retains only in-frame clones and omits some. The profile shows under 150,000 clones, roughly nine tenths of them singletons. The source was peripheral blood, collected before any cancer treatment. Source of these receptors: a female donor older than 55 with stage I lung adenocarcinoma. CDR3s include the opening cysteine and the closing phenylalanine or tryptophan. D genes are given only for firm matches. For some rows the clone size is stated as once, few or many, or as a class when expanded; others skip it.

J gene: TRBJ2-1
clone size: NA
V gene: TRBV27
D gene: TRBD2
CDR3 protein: CASSLSGRYNEQFF
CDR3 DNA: TGTGCCAGCAGTCTGAGCGGGAGGTACAATGAGCAGTTCTTC

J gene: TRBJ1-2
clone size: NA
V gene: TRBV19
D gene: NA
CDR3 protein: CASSIGGFGYTF
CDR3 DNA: TGTGCCAGTAGTATAGGCGGCTTCGGCTACACCTTC

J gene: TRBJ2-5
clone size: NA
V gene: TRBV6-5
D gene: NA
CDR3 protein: CASSPQANLRETQYF
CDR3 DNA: TGTGCCAGCAGCCCCCAAGCGAACCTGAGGGAGACCCAGTACTTC

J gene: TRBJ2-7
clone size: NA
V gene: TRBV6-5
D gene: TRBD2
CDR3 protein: CASSYLRLAEPYEQYF
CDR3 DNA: TGTGCCAGCAGTTACTTACGACTAGCGGAGCCCTACGAGCAGTACTTC

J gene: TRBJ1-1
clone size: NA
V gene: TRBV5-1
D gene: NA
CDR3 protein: CASGGVGMNTEAFF
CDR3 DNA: TGCGCCAGCGGGGGAGTGGGAATGAACACTGAAGCTTTCTTT

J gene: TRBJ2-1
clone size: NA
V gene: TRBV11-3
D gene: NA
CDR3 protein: CASSPPPAGASYNEQFF
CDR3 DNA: TGTGCCAGCAGCCCCCCCCCGGCGGGTGCTTCCTACAATGAGCAGTTCTTC

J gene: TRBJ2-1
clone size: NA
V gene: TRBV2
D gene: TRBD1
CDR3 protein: CASRWTGGNEQFF
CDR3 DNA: TGTGCCAGCAGGTGGACAGGGGGGAATGAGCAGTTCTTC

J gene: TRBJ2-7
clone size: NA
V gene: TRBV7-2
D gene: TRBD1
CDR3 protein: CASSLAQGQLEQYF
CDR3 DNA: TGTGCCAGCAGCTTAGCCCAGGGACAGCTCGAGCAGTACTTC

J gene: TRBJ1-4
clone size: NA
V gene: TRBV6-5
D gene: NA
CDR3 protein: CASSYSMEEKLFF
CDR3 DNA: TGTGCCAGCAGTTACTCAATGGAAGAAAAACTGTTTTTT

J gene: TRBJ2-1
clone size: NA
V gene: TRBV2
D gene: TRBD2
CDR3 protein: CATRLAGESYNEQFF
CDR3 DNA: TGTGCCACCAGACTAGCGGGAGAGTCCTACAATGAGCAGTTCTTC

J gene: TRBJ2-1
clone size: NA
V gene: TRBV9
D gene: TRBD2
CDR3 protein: CASSVSTSGSYNEQFF
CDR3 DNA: TGTGCCAGCAGCGTATCGACTAGCGGTTCCTACAATGAGCAGTTCTTC

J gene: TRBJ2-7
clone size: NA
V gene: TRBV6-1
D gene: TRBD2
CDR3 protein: CASSSGRGYEQYF
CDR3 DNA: TGTGCCAGCAGTAGCGGGAGGGGATACGAGCAGTACTTC

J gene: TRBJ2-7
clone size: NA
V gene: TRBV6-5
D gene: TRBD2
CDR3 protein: CASSLGTSGTYEQYF
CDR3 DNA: TGTGCCAGCAGCCTTGGGACTAGCGGGACTTACGAGCAGTACTTC

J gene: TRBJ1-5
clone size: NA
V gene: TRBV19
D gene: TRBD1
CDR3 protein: CASSTDRDDQPQHF
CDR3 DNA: TGTGCCAGTAGTACGGACAGGGACGATCAGCCCCAGCATTTT

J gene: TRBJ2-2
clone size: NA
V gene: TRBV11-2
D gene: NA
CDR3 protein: CATSALTGELFF
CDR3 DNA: TGTGCTACGAGTGCGCTCACCGGGGAGCTGTTTTTT

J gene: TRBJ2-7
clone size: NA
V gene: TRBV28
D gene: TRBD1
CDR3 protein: CASSWGTGDVGEQYF
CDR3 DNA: TGTGCCAGCAGTTGGGGGACAGGGGACGTTGGGGAGCAGTACTTC

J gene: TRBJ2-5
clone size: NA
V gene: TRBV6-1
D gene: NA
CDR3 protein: CASSEGFLQQETQYF
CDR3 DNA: TGTGCCAGCAGTGAAGGCTTTTTACAGCAAGAGACCCAGTACTTC

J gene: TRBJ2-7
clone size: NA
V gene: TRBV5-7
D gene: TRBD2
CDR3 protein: CASSLTAGPYEQYF
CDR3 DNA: TGTGCCAGCAGCTTAACAGCGGGACCATACGAGCAGTACTTC

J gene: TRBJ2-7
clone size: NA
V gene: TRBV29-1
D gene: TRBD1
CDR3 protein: CSVEGQGSSYEQYF
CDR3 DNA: TGCAGCGTTGAAGGACAGGGGAGCTCCTACGAGCAGTACTTC

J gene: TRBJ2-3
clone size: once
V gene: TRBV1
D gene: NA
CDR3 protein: CTSSPLPGGHSTDTQYF
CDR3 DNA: TGCACCAGCAGCCCACTACCCGGCGGACATAGCACAGATACGCAGTATTTT

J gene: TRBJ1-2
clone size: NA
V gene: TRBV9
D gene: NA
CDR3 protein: CASTQHMSSGGSPPYGYTF
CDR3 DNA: TGTGCCAGCACACAACACATGAGCAGCGGGGGATCACCTCCCTATGGCTACACCTTC

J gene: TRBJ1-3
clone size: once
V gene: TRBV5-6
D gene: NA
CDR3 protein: CASSPDIAGNTIYF
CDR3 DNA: TGTGCCAGCAGCCCTGACATCGCTGGAAACACCATATATTTT

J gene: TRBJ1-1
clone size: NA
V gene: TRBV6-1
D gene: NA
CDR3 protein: CASSGGLFSTEAFF
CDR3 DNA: TGTGCCAGCAGTGGTGGGCTATTCTCCACTGAAGCTTTCTTT

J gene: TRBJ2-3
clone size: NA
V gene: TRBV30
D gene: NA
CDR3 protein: CAWSLRSTDTQYF
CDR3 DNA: TGTGCCTGGAGCCTTCGAAGCACAGATACGCAGTATTTT

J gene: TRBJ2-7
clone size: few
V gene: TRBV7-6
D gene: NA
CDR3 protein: CASSTGRTYEQYF
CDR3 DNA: TGTGCCAGCTCAACGGGGCGGACCTACGAGCAGTACTTC

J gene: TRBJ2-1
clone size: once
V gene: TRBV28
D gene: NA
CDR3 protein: CASSPGGAPYNEQFF
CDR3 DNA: TGTGCCAGCAGTCCCGGGGGCGCGCCCTACAATGAGCAGTTCTTC

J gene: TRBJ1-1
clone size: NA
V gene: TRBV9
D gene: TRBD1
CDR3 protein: CASSDRDRSNTEAFF
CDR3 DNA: TGTGCCAGCAGTGACCGGGACAGGTCAAACACTGAAGCTTTCTTT

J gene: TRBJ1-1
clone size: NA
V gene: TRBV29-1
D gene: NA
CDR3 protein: CSVDGPGRTEAFF
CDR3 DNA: TGCAGCGTTGATGGCCCCGGTCGAACTGAAGCTTTCTTT

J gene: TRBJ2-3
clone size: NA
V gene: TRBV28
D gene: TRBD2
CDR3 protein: CASSSGTSTLGADTQYF
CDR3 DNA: TGTGCCAGCAGTTCGGGGACTAGCACCCTCGGGGCAGATACGCAGTATTTT

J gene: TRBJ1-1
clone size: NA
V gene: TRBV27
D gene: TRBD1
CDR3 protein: CASSRTGDTEAFF
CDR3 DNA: TGTGCCAGCAGCAGGACAGGGGACACTGAAGCTTTCTTT

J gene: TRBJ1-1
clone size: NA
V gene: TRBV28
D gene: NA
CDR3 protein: CASSHTEAFF
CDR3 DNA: TGTGCCAGCAGTCACACTGAAGCTTTCTTT

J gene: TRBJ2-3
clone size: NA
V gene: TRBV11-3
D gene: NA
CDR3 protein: CASGSGTDTQYF
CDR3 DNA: TGTGCCAGCGGGAGTGGCACAGATACGCAGTATTTT

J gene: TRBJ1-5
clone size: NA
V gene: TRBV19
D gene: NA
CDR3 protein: CASSSGRIKPQHF
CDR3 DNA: TGTGCCAGTAGTTCGGGTAGAATCAAGCCCCAGCATTTT

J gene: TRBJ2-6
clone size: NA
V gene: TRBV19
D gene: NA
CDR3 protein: CASSLETGLSGANVLTF
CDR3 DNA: TGTGCCAGTAGTTTGGAGACAGGCCTCTCTGGGGCCAACGTCCTGACTTTC

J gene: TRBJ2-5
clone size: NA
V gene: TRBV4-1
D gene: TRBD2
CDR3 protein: CASSQDRGLAGVADQETQYF
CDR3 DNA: TGCGCCAGCAGCCAAGACCGGGGACTAGCGGGAGTGGCGGATCAAGAGACCCAGTACTTC

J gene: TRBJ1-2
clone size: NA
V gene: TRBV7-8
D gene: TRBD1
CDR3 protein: CASSSGTGSGGYTF
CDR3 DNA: TGTGCCAGCAGCTCGGGGACAGGGTCGGGTGGCTACACCTTC

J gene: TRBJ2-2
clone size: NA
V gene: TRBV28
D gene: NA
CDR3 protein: CASSLSAGTLGRTGELFF
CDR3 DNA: TGTGCCAGCAGTTTATCTGCGGGGACCCTAGGGAGAACCGGGGAGCTGTTTTTT

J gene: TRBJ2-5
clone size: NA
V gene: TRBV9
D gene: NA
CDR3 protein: CASSVARGQETQYF
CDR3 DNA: TGTGCCAGCAGCGTAGCCCGGGGGCAAGAGACCCAGTACTTC

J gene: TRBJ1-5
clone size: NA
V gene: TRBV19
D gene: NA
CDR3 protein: CASSIPPHSQPQHF
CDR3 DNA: TGTGCCAGTAGTATACCCCCGCATTCTCAGCCCCAGCATTTT

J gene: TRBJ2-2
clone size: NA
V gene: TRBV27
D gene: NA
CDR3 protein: CASSLSANTGELFF
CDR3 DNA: TGTGCCAGCAGTTTAAGTGCGAACACCGGGGAGCTGTTTTTT

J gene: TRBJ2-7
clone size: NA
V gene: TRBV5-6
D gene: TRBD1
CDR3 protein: CASSSFYQGVLSEQYF
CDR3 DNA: TGTGCCAGCAGCTCCTTTTATCAGGGGGTCTTATCCGAGCAGTACTTC

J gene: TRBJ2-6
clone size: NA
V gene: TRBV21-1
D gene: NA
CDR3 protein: CASIRGQGFSGANVLTF
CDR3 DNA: TGTGCCAGCATTAGGGGACAGGGCTTCTCTGGGGCCAACGTCCTGACTTTC

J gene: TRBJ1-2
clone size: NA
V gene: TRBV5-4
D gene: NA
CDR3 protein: CASSLAGPGNGYTF
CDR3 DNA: TGTGCCAGCAGCTTGGCCGGGCCAGGGAACGGCTACACCTTC

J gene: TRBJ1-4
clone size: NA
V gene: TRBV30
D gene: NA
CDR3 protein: CAWSLRGNEKLFF
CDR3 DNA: TGTGCCTGGAGTCTGAGAGGGAATGAAAAACTGTTTTTT